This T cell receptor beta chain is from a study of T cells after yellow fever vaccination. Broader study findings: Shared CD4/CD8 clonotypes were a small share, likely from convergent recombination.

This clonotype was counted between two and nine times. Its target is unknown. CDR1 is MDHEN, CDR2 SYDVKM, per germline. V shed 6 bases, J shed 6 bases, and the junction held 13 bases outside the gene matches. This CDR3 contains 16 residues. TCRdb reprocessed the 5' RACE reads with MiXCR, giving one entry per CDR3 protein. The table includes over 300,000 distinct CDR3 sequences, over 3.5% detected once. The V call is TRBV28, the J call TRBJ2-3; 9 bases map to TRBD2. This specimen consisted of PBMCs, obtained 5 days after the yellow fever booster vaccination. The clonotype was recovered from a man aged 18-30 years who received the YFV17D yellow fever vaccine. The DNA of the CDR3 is TGTGCCAGCAGGACCCCCTCGGGAAGCGGGGGGGATACGCAGTATTTT. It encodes CASRTPSGSGGDTQYF.